The clone carrying this TCR beta chain was detected only a few times. What it binds is not known. This sample was taken from a study of human T cells and chemical hapten exposure. Study results and caveats: TCRs exceeding 1 in 1000 frequency stayed unchanged with DPC sensitization.

TCRdb reanalysed the RACE reads using MiXCR and keeps one entry per CDR3 protein. The table lists about 92,000 distinct CDR3 sequences, 11% of them singletons, with around 1% in the top ten. Time point indicated: patch test 3, about 24 weeks after DPC sensitization. Treatment of the sample: therapeutic diphenylcyclopropenone sensitization with weekly scalp DPC. The sequencing here drew on whole blood, taken in connection with sensitization to the hapten diphenylcyclopropenone (DPC). This clonotype was obtained from a woman younger than 45 with alopecia areata. Some clones in this sample may be carry-over from other donors' samples.

CDR3 sequence (DNA): TGCAGCGAAGTCTTGGGGGATACGCAGTATTTT. This gives the protein CSEVLGDTQYF. The V and J genes are TRBV29-1 and TRBJ2-3; D remains ambiguous. V gave up 7 bases and J gave up 6 bases, with 11 bases separating them. Germline lookup yields CDR1 SQVTM and CDR2 ANQGSEA. The CDR3 runs to 11 residues.